These 10 T cell receptor beta chains came from one sample sequenced in a study of cytomegalovirus exposure and HLA in healthy donors. The PCR ran on 60 Vbeta and 13 Jbeta primers. Method: immunoSEQ multiplex PCR; TCRdb's copy keeps in-frame clones and lacks some. The sample has about 87,000 clones, 65% to 75% seen once. Sequenced input: PBMCs. The receptor set was obtained from a man in his thirties or forties in good health and CMV-seropositive.

This clone was counted once. The rearrangement uses TRBV5-1 and TRBJ2-4; 9 positions agree with TRBD1. Trimming cost V 3 bases and J 2 bases; bases outside gene matches: 9. The CDR3 is made up of 17 amino acids. Germline CDR1 and CDR2: SGHRS and YFSETQ. The CDR3 nucleotides read TGCGCCAGCAGCTCGGTAGGGACAGGGTTTCCCAAAAACATTCAGTACTTC. It translates to CASSSVGTGFPKNIQYF.

This rearrangement joins TRBV7-2 to TRBJ2-5, with 8 bases aligning to TRBD2. Germline-derived CDR1 and CDR2 are SGHTA and FQGNSA. This CDR3 region has 14 residues. Losses at the gene ends were 1 base for V and 6 bases for J; bases not matched to a gene: 4. CDR3 in DNA: TGTGCCAGCAGCTTAGAGAGCGGGAGAAAGACCCAGTACTTC. Amino acids: CASSLESGRKTQYF.

This chain joins TRBV4-1 and TRBJ2-2, with 8 nucleotides matching TRBD2. The CDR3 covers 16 residues. Germline values: CDR1 MGHRA, CDR2 YSYEKL. V was pared by 5 bases and J by 4 bases, with 9 bases of the junction left unmatched. CDR3 loop: CASSISSGRVTGELFF. Here the CDR3 DNA reads TGCGCCAGCAGCATCAGCAGCGGGAGAGTCACCGGGGAGCTGTTTTTT.

The V and J genes are TRBV10-1 and TRBJ2-2; TRBD2 aligns across 10 bases. After removal of 6 bases from V and 4 bases from J, the junction contained 11 bases not matched to a gene. CDR1 and CDR2 (germline): WNHNN, SYGVQD (reference sequence). The CDR3 is 17 amino acids. The CDR3 DNA sequence: TGCGCCAGCAGCCACGGCCAGCGGGGGGGCGTCACCGGGGAGCTGTTTTTT. Residues: CASSHGQRGGVTGELFF.

The chain links TRBV5-1 to TRBJ2-1; 14 nucleotides match TRBD2. Germline assignment: CDR1 SGHRS and CDR2 YFSETQ. V lost 3 bases to trimming and J lost 7 bases; unmatched junction nucleotides: 6. The CDR3 has 16 amino acids. For the CDR3, the DNA is TGCGCCAGCAGCTCGCTGACTAGCGGGGGGGCAAATGAGCAGTTCTTC. Its translation is CASSSLTSGGANEQFF.

The genes are TRBV7-2 and TRBJ2-2, with D perhaps matching TRBD2 (5 bases). Germline loops: CDR1 SGHTA, CDR2 FQGNSA. V lost 5 bases and J lost 4, with 11 bases in between. This CDR3 comprises 14 residues. The CDR3 coding sequence is TGTGCCAGCAGCATACTACGGGGCACCGGGGAGCTGTTTTTT. As protein: CASSILRGTGELFF.

The rearrangement links TRBV30 to TRBJ1-2; weak D call: TRBD1 (6 bases). This CDR3 has 15 residues. Germline V gene sequence: CDR1 GTSNPN, CDR2 SVGIG (reference sequence). The germline V and J ends were trimmed by 1 base and 0 bases, with 12 bases remaining between them. The CDR3 spells CAWSAGQSTNYGYTF. The DNA of the CDR3 is TGTGCCTGGAGTGCCGGACAGAGCACTAACTATGGCTACACCTTC.

This clone occurred a few times. This chain joins TRBV7-2 and TRBJ2-7, with 11 bases lining up with TRBD2. The CDR3 loop spans 16 amino acids. Trimming cost V 2 bases and J 7 bases; bases outside gene matches: 10. Germline loops: CDR1 SGHTA, CDR2 FQGNSA. The CDR3 reads CASSLRGGLAVQEQYF. CDR3 nucleotides: TGTGCCAGCAGCTTAAGGGGGGGACTAGCGGTTCAAGAGCAGTACTTC.

This sequence joins TRBV7-9 and TRBJ2-7; a weak D match, TRBD2 (5 bases). Germline V lookup: CDR1 SEHNR, CDR2 FQNEAQ (reference sequence). The CDR3 loop spans 14 amino acids. The V gene lost 4 bases and the J gene lost 0 bases, with 10 bases spanning the gap. The CDR3 DNA is TGTGCCAGCAGCTACAGCGGTTTCTCCTACGAGCAGTACTTC. Translation gives CASSYSGFSYEQYF. Supplemented by reference TRBV7-9 and TRBJ2-7, the full variable domain reads DTGVSQNPRHKITKRGQNVTFRCDPISEHNRLYWYRQTLGQGPEFLTYFQNEAQLEKSRLLSDRFSAERPKGSFSTLEIQRTEQGDSAMYLCASSYSGFSYEQYFGPGTRLTVT.

The chain recombines TRBV6-5 with TRBJ1-1; TRBD1 matches at 12 bases. The ends lost 3 bases at V and 6 bases at J; junction bases unmatched: 8. Per germline, CDR1 MNHEY and CDR2 SVGAGI. The CDR3 length is 16 residues. This chain's CDR3 is CASSYSTGTGGSEAFF. The DNA of the CDR3 is TGTGCCAGCAGTTATTCCACCGGGACAGGGGGCTCTGAAGCTTTCTTT.